The 29 T cell receptor beta chains presented below share a single source sample, sequenced in a study of blood T cell repertoires in COVID-19. Sequencing used immunoSEQ multiplex PCR; TCRdb keeps in-frame clones, though not all of them. In the table there are 150,000 or so clones, around 87% of which are singletons. Sequenced input: peripheral blood. The receptor source for this set is a man of 80 years or more with acute or convalescent COVID-19.

The rearrangement links TRBV28 to TRBJ2-1; 10 bases align to TRBD2. Germline assignment: CDR1 MDHEN and CDR2 SYDVKM. With V trimmed by 7 bases and J by 8 bases, 14 bases remained unmatched. The CDR3 is 16 amino acids. In DNA form, the CDR3 reads TGTGCCAGCACCTCTTTGGGGCAGCGGGAGGGGTATGAGCAGTTCTTC. It encodes CASTSLGQREGYEQFF. Supplemented by reference TRBV28 and TRBJ2-1, the full variable domain reads DVKVTQSSRYLVKRTGEKVFLECVQDMDHENMFWYRQDPGLGLRLIYFSYDVKMKEKGDIPEGYSVSREKKERFSLILESASTNQTSMYLCASTSLGQREGYEQFFGPGTRLTVL.

This clone was seen a few times. The V call is TRBV7-9, the J call TRBJ2-3; the match to TRBD1 covers 8 bases. The junction had 8 bases not matched to a gene; V was cut back by 6 bases and J by 3 bases. CDR1 is SEHNR, CDR2 FQNEAQ, per germline (reference sequence). This CDR3 is 15 amino acids long. The CDR3 sequence is CASSYGQGSTDTQYF. CDR3 DNA sequence: TGTGCCAGCAGTTATGGACAGGGAAGTACAGATACGCAGTATTTT.

The chain uses TRBV4-1 and TRBJ1-2; TRBD1 agrees at 8 bases. This CDR3 contains 16 residues. Germline lookup yields CDR1 MGHRA and CDR2 YSYEKL. The junction had 7 bases not matched to a gene; V was cut back by 1 base and J by 3 bases. In DNA form, the CDR3 reads TGCGCCAGCAGCCAAGTGGGCAGGGGGCCCGACTATGGCTACACCTTC. Translating it yields CASSQVGRGPDYGYTF.

The chain joins TRBV7-3 to TRBJ1-1, with D possibly matching TRBD1 (6 bases). Trimming cost V 6 bases and J 1 base, with 9 bases left between them. This CDR3 has 13 residues. Looked up from germline, CDR1 is SGHTA and CDR2 is FQGTGA. CDR3 residues: CASSLTGNTEAFF. The CDR3 DNA reads as TGTGCCAGCAGTTTGACAGGGAACACTGAAGCTTTCTTT.

The chain recombines TRBV11-2 with TRBJ2-2; 10 positions match TRBD2. Germline V gene data show CDR1 as SGHAT and CDR2 as FQNNGV. J was trimmed by 4 bases and V by 5 bases; bases with no gene match: 4. CDR3 length: 15 residues. CDR3 in amino acids: CASSPLAGVTGELFF. The CDR3 region has the DNA TGTGCCAGCAGCCCTCTAGCGGGGGTCACCGGGGAGCTGTTTTTT.

The chain is built from TRBV28 and TRBJ1-3; tentatively, D is TRBD1 (6 bases). The CDR3 length is 17 residues. The V gene lost 4 bases and the J gene lost 0 bases, with 16 bases spanning the gap. Germline CDR1 and CDR2: MDHEN and SYDVKM. The CDR3, as DNA: TGTGCCAGCAGTTCCAGGGGTGGGGGTAACTCTGGAAACACCATATATTTT. Amino acids: CASSSRGGGNSGNTIYF.

The rearrangement uses TRBV19 and TRBJ2-1; 11 bases fit TRBD2. J was trimmed by 8 bases and V by 8 bases; bases with no gene match: 20. The length of the CDR3 is 18 residues. Germline CDR1 is LNHDA and CDR2 is SQIVND (reference sequence). CDR3 sequence: CASSTGTGRLAGTDEQFF. CDR3 DNA: TGTGCCAGTTCGACCGGGACAGGGAGACTAGCGGGAACCGATGAGCAGTTCTTC.

The chain uses TRBV19 and TRBJ1-2, with 8 bases identical to TRBD1. The CDR3 length is 13 residues. J gave up 7 bases and V 3 bases, and 4 bases lay outside the gene matches. CDR1 is LNHDA, CDR2 SQIVND, per germline (reference sequence). The CDR3 bases are TGTGCCAGTAGTATGGGGACAGGAAGTGGCTACACCTTC. Its translation is CASSMGTGSGYTF.

J is TRBJ2-3 and V is TRBV7-7; the D is unclear. The CDR3 runs 13 residues. The germline V gene has CDR1 SSHAT and CDR2 FNYEAQ (reference sequence). V was shortened by 1 base and J by 4 bases, with 6 bases between the two germline ends. CDR3 sequence: CASSLGVADTQYF. The CDR3 DNA is TGTGCCAGCAGCTTAGGCGTGGCAGATACGCAGTATTTT.

V is TRBV6-5 and J is TRBJ1-1, with unresolved D. Between the trimmed V and J ends, which lost 8 bases and 4 bases, there was a span of 14 bases. Germline lookup yields CDR1 MNHEY and CDR2 SVGAGI. The CDR3 is made up of 13 amino acids. DNA for the CDR3: TGTGCCAGCCACGGGGAAGTGGGCACTGAAGCTTTCTTT. Amino acid sequence: CASHGEVGTEAFF.

This chain joins TRBV6-6 and TRBJ2-7, with TRBD2 matching 9 bases. V shed 0 bases and J 2 bases; nucleotides not matched to a gene: 5. The CDR3 totals 16 residues. Germline V lookup: CDR1 MNHNY, CDR2 SVGAGI (reference sequence). For the CDR3, the DNA is TGTGCCAGCAGTTACTCATCTAGCGGGGTCCCCTACGAGCAGTACTTC. Translating gives CASSYSSSGVPYEQYF.

The J gene is TRBJ2-1, the V gene TRBV27, with a tentative D call TRBD1 (6 bases). The V end lost 6 bases, the J end lost 9 bases, and 18 bases lay between the germline ends. The length of the CDR3 is 14 residues. From germline, CDR1 is MNHEY and CDR2 SMNVEV (reference sequence). CDR3 residues: CASRWGPLSGEQFF. Written as DNA, the CDR3 is TGTGCCAGCAGGTGGGGGCCCTTGTCCGGTGAGCAGTTCTTC.

This clone was observed a handful of times. J is TRBJ2-3 and V is TRBV5-1, with 7 bases fitting TRBD1. The ends lost 4 bases at V and 5 bases at J; junction bases unmatched: 10. Germline V lookup: CDR1 SGHRS, CDR2 YFSETQ. The CDR3 spans 15 residues. The CDR3 bases are TGCGCCAGCAGCCTTGGGACAGTAGGGCGAGATACGCAGTATTTT. It is translated as CASSLGTVGRDTQYF.

This clone was counted between two and nine times. This chain connects TRBV18 to TRBJ2-7; maybe TRBD1 (5 bases). V lost 2 bases and J 4 bases, leaving 15 bases between the germline ends. Germline CDR1 KGHSH, CDR2 LQKENI. This CDR3 is built from 15 residues. The CDR3 DNA follows: TGTGCCAGCTCACCAGGTTCAGGGTGGGTTTACGAGCAGTACTTC. Protein: CASSPGSGWVYEQYF.

The count of this clone is one. The DNA of the CDR3 is TGTGCCAGCAGTGAGGACAGGGGGCCCTACGAGCAGTACTTC. Translated: CASSEDRGPYEQYF. This chain uses TRBV25-1 with TRBJ2-7; TRBD1 aligns across 11 bases. CDR1 is MGHDK and CDR2 is SYGVNS in the germline V gene. The junction had 0 bases not matched to a gene; V was cut back by 3 bases and J by 2 bases. The CDR3 consists of 14 residues.

The V and J genes are TRBV28 and TRBJ2-5; the match to TRBD1 covers 7 bases. V lost 1 base to trimming and J lost 0 bases; unmatched junction nucleotides: 11. The length of the CDR3 is 18 residues. Germline V gene data show CDR1 as MDHEN and CDR2 as SYDVKM. The CDR3: CASSLSLGQTLYQETQYF. The CDR3 DNA follows: TGTGCCAGCAGTTTATCGTTGGGACAGACTTTGTACCAAGAGACCCAGTACTTC.

There are a few counts of this clone. The rearrangement joins TRBV19 to TRBJ2-2, with 8 bases aligning to TRBD2. The junction had 12 bases not matched to a gene; V was cut back by 4 bases and J by 5 bases. This CDR3 has 17 residues. Germline CDR1 and CDR2: LNHDA and SQIVND (reference sequence). The CDR3 region is CASSRLTSAAATGELFF. The CDR3 DNA is TGTGCCAGTAGTAGACTGACTAGCGCGGCGGCAACCGGGGAGCTGTTTTTT.

The gene calls are TRBV2 and TRBJ1-5; D possibly corresponds to TRBD1 (6 bases). The CDR3 contains 14 residues. The V end lost 7 bases, the J end lost 3 bases, and 13 bases lay between the germline ends. The V gene's germline CDR1 is SNHLY and CDR2 FYNNEI. CDR3 sequence reads: CASKKGGVNQPQHF. The CDR3, as DNA: TGTGCCAGCAAGAAAGGGGGTGTCAATCAGCCCCAGCATTTT.

The V and J genes are TRBV28 and TRBJ2-4; 9 bases match TRBD1. The CDR3 is 15 residues long. V was pared by 2 bases and J by 4 bases, with 3 bases of the junction left unmatched. Germline assignment: CDR1 MDHEN and CDR2 SYDVKM. As DNA, the CDR3 is TGTGCCAGCAGTTTACCGGGACAGGGTAAAAACATTCAGTACTTC. This encodes CASSLPGQGKNIQYF. Full variable domain (outside the CDR3, taken from reference TRBV28 and TRBJ2-4): DVKVTQSSRYLVKRTGEKVFLECVQDMDHENMFWYRQDPGLGLRLIYFSYDVKMKEKGDIPEGYSVSREKKERFSLILESASTNQTSMYLCASSLPGQGKNIQYFGAGTRLSVL.

V usage is TRBV27 and J usage is TRBJ2-3, with 10 bases that match TRBD2. V gave up 6 bases and J gave up 2 bases; unmatched junction bases: 5. The CDR3 is 15 amino acids. Germline CDR1 and CDR2: MNHEY and SMNVEV (reference sequence). The CDR3 here is CASRLTSGITDTQYF. The CDR3 DNA reads TGTGCCAGCAGGCTCACTAGCGGGATCACAGATACGCAGTATTTT.

V gene TRBV9 combines with J gene TRBJ1-2; D is possibly TRBD1 (6 bases). V gave up 0 bases and J gave up 5 bases, with 14 bases separating them. Looked up from germline, CDR1 is SGDLS and CDR2 is YYNGEE. There are 15 residues in the CDR3. The CDR3 nucleotides read TGTGCCAGCAGCGTAGGGCAGGGGAATTGGTATGGCTACACCTTC. Amino acids: CASSVGQGNWYGYTF. The full variable domain, rest sourced from reference TRBV9 and TRBJ1-2, is DSGVTQTPKHLITATGQRVTLRCSPRSGDLSVYWYQQSLDQGLQFLIQYYNGEERAKGNILERFSAQQFPDLHSELNLSSLELGDSALYFCASSVGQGNWYGYTFGSGTRLTVV.

This chain links TRBV11-2 with TRBJ1-1, with a possible D match to TRBD1 (6 bases). Trimming took off 5 bases at V and 0 bases at J, with 16 bases between the two ends. The CDR3 runs to 16 residues. The germline CDR1 and CDR2 sequences are SGHAT and FQNNGV. This CDR3 is CASSNRDTSMNTEAFF. In DNA, the CDR3 is TGTGCCAGCAGCAACCGGGACACTTCAATGAACACTGAAGCTTTCTTT.

This chain connects TRBV12-3 or TRBV12-4 to TRBJ1-1; D gene uncertain. Trimming took 7 bases from V and 5 from J, leaving 11 bases between them. CDR3 length equals 12 residues. DNA of the CDR3: TGTGCCAGCACTAACGGGAGGACTGAAGCTTTCTTT. Translated: CASTNGRTEAFF.

V is TRBV29-1 and J is TRBJ2-5, with 9 positions matching TRBD2. CDR1 is SQVTM and CDR2 is ANQGSEA in the germline V gene. After removal of 1 base from V and 5 bases from J, the junction contained 8 bases not matched to a gene. The length of the CDR3 is 15 residues. The CDR3 region is CSVEGFAGGPETQYF. The CDR3 region has the DNA TGCAGCGTTGAAGGGTTCGCGGGAGGGCCGGAGACCCAGTACTTC.

The V call is TRBV20-1, the J call TRBJ2-4, with D possibly matching TRBD2 (7 bases). V lost 3 bases and J 2 bases, leaving 11 bases between the germline ends. This CDR3 is built from 14 residues. Germline CDR1 is DFQATT and CDR2 is SNEGSKA (reference sequence). The CDR3 DNA reads TGCAGTGCTAGTGAGGGGGGGACCAAAAACATTCAGTACTTC. This gives the protein CSASEGGTKNIQYF.

The chain links TRBV5-1 to TRBJ2-7; 8 nucleotides match TRBD1. Germline V lookup: CDR1 SGHRS, CDR2 YFSETQ. The CDR3 is made up of 14 amino acids. V shed 3 bases, J shed 0 bases, and the junction held 2 bases outside the gene matches. DNA of the CDR3: TGCGCCAGCAGCTCCACAGGGGGCTCCTACGAGCAGTACTTC. Translated: CASSSTGGSYEQYF.

The V and J genes are TRBV6-6 and TRBJ1-2; the match to TRBD1 covers 8 bases. This CDR3 has 17 residues. Trimming at V came to 5 bases and at J to 7 bases, leaving 18 bases not matched to a gene. Germline CDR1 and CDR2: MNHNY and SVGAGI (reference sequence). This CDR3 reads CASSQLEGPGQVFGYTF. CDR3 DNA: TGTGCCAGCAGTCAACTAGAAGGTCCGGGACAGGTTTTTGGCTACACCTTC.

The CDR3 loop is CASRPRTGGNYEQYF. Written as DNA, the CDR3 is TGTGCCAGCAGGCCCCGGACAGGGGGCAACTACGAGCAGTACTTC. The chain has TRBV28 and TRBJ2-7; 11 nucleotides align to TRBD1. Germline V gives CDR1 MDHEN, CDR2 SYDVKM. The CDR3 length is 15 residues. J gave up 3 bases and V 6 bases, and 7 bases lay outside the gene matches.

The chain joins TRBV5-6 to TRBJ2-1; D may be TRBD2 (5 bases). CDR1 is SGHDT, CDR2 YYEEEE, per germline. This CDR3 is built from 16 residues. With 0 bases removed from V and 0 bases from J, the gap between germline ends came to 10 bases. DNA for the CDR3: TGTGCCAGCAGCTTGGCGGGGTTTAGCTCCTACAATGAGCAGTTCTTC. This translates into CASSLAGFSSYNEQFF.